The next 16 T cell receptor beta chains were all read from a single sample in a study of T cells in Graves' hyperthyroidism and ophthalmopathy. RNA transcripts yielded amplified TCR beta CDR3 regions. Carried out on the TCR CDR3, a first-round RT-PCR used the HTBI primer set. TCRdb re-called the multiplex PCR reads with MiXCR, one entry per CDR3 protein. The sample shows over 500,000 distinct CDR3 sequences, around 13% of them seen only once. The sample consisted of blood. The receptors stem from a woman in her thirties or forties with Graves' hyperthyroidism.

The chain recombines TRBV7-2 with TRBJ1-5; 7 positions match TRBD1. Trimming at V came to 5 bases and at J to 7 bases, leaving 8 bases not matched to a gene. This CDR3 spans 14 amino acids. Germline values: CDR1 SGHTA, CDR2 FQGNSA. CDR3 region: CASSLHRGEQPQHF. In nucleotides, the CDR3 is TGTGCCAGCAGCCTACACAGGGGTGAGCAGCCCCAGCATTTT.

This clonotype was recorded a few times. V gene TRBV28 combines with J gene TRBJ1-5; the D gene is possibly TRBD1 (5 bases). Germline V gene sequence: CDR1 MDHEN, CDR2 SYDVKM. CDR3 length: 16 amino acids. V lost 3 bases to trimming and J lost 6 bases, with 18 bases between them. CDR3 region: CASSFRGVQVRQPQHF. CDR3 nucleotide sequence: TGTGCCAGCAGTTTTAGAGGGGTACAGGTTCGTCAGCCCCAGCATTTT.

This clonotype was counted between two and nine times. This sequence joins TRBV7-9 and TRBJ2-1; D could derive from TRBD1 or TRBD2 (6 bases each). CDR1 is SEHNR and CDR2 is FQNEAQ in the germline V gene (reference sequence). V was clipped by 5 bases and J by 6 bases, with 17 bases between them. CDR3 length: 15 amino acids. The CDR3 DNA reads TGTGCCAGCAGCCTAGGGAGAGGGGGGTTCAATGAGCAGTTCTTC. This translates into CASSLGRGGFNEQFF.

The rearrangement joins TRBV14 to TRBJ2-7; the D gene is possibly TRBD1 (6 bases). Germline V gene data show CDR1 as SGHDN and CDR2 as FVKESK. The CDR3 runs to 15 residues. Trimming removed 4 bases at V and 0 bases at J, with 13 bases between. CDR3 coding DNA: TGTGCCAGCAGCCCGTGGACAGCGAGCTCCTACGAGCAGTACTTC. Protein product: CASSPWTASSYEQYF. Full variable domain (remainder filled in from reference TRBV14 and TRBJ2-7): EAGVTQFPSHSVIEKGQTVTLRCDPISGHDNLYWYRRVMGKEIKFLLHFVKESKQDESGMPNNRFLAERTGGTYSTLKVQPAELEDSGVYFCASSPWTASSYEQYFGPGTRLTVT.

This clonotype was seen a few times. CDR3 residues: CASSQWEQPNYGYTF. The CDR3 DNA reads TGTGCCAGCAGCCAATGGGAACAGCCCAACTATGGCTACACCTTC. The gene calls are TRBV16 and TRBJ1-2; unclear D gene. Trimming pared 1 base from V and 2 bases from J, leaving 11 bases between. CDR3 length: 15 residues. Germline V lookup: CDR1 KGHSY, CDR2 FQNENV. The full variable domain, rest sourced from reference TRBV16 and TRBJ1-2, is GEEVAQTPKHLVRGEGQKAKLYCAPIKGHSYVFWYQQVLKNEFKFLISFQNENVFDETGMPKERFSAKCLPNSPCSLEIQATKLEDSAVYFCASSQWEQPNYGYTFGSGTRLTVV.

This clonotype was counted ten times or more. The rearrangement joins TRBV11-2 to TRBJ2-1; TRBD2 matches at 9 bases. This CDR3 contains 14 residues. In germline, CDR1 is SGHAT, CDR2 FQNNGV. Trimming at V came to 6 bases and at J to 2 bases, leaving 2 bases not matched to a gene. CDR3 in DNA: TGTGCCAGCAGGATAGCGGGAGCCTACAATGAGCAGTTCTTC. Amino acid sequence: CASRIAGAYNEQFF.

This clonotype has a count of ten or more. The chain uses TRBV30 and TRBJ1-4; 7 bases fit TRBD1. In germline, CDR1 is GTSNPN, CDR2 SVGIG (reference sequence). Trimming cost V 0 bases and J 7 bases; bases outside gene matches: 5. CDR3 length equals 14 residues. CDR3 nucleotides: TGTGCCTGGAGTGTAGGGGGCGTAGGTGAAAAACTGTTTTTT. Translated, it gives CAWSVGGVGEKLFF.

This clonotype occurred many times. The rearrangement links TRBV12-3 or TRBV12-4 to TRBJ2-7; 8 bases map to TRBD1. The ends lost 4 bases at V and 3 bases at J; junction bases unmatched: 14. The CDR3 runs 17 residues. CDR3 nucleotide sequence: TGTGCCAGCAGTTCAGGGACTCTAAACAGGGGGATCTACGAGCAGTACTTC. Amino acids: CASSSGTLNRGIYEQYF.

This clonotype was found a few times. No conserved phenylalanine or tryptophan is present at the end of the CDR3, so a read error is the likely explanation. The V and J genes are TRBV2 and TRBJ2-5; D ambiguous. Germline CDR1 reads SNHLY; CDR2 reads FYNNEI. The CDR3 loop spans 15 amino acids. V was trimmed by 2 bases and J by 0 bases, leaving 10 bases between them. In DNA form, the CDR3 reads TGTGCCAGCAGTGAACGCCCTTTGAACCAAGAGACCCAGTACCTC. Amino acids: CASSERPLNQETQYL.

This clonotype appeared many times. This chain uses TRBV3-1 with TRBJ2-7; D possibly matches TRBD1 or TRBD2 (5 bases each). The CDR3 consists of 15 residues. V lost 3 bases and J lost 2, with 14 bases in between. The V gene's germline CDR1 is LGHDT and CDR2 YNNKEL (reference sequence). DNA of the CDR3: TGTGCCAGCAGCCAGTCCCGGGACGGGGCCTACGAGCAGTACTTC. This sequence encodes CASSQSRDGAYEQYF.

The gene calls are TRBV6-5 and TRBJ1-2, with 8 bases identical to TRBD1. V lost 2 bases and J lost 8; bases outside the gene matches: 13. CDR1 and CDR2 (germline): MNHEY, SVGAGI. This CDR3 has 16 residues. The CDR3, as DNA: TGTGCCAGCAGTTACCGAGTCACAGGGGGAAGAGAGGGCTACACCTTC. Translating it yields CASSYRVTGGREGYTF.

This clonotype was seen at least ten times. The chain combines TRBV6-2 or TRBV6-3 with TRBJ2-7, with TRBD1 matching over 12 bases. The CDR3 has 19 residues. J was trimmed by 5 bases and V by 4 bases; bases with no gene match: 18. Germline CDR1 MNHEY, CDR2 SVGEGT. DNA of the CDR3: TGTGCCAGCAGTTCCATTTTACCTGTATCGGGGACAGGGGGCGACGAGCAGTACTTC. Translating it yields CASSSILPVSGTGGDEQYF.

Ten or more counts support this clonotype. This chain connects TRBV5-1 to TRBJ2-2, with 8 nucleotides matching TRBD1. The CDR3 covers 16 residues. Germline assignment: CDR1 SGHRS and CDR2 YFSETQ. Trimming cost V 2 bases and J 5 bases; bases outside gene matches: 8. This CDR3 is CASSLPSGGRTGELFF. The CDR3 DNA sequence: TGCGCCAGCAGCTTACCCTCAGGGGGCAGGACCGGGGAGCTGTTTTTT.

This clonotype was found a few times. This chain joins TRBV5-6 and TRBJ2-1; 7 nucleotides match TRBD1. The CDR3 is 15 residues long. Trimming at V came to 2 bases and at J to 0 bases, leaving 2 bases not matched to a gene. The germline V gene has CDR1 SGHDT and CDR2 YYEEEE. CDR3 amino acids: CASSFGDSSYNEQFF. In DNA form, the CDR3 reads TGTGCCAGCAGCTTTGGGGACAGCTCCTACAATGAGCAGTTCTTC.

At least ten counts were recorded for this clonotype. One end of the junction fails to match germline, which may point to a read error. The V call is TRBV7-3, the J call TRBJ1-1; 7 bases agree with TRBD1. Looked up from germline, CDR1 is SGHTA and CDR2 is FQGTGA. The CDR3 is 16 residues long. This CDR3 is CASSLTADRVSTEAFF. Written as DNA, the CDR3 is TGTGCCAGCAGCCTAACCGCCGACAGGGTTTCGACTGAAGCTTTCTTT.

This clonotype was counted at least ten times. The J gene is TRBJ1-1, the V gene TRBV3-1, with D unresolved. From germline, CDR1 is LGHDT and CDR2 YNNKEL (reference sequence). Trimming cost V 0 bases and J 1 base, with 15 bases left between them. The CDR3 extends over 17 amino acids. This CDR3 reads CASSQDRLLTSNTEAFF. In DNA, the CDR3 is TGTGCCAGCAGCCAAGACCGCCTCTTAACATCGAACACTGAAGCTTTCTTT.